This entry lists 20 T cell receptor beta chains sequenced from one sample in a study of T-cell memory formation after mild COVID-19. TCRdb processed the 5' RACE reads anew with MiXCR; each CDR3 protein has one entry. The table shows under 550,000 distinct CDR3 sequences, with over 15% occurring only once. The sequencing sample was made of PBMCs or a T cell subset sorted from them (not recorded which). The source of these receptors is an adult woman who had mild COVID-19 (a few samples of this study predate the infection). Cell type and time point are not known.

The gene calls are TRBV2 and TRBJ2-1; D remains unclear. The CDR3 consists of 14 residues. Germline-derived CDR1 and CDR2 are SNHLY and FYNNEI. V was clipped by 7 bases and J by 0 bases, with 10 bases between them. In nucleotides, the CDR3 is TGTGCCAGCATCTCGCCATCCTCCTACAATGAGCAGTTCTTC. This gives the protein CASISPSSYNEQFF.

The rearrangement uses TRBV12-3 or TRBV12-4 and TRBJ2-3; D ambiguous. Trimming shortened V by 6 bases and J by 2 bases, and 6 bases separated the two germline ends. The CDR3 consists of 12 residues. CDR3 coding DNA: TGTGCCAGCAGAGGGATCACAGATACGCAGTATTTT. As protein: CASRGITDTQYF.

The gene calls are TRBV4-3 and TRBJ1-2, with a tentative D call TRBD1 (6 bases). Trimming cost V 4 bases and J 1 base, with 13 bases left between them. This CDR3 has 15 amino acids. Germline CDR1 reads LGHNA; CDR2 reads YSLEER. CDR3 bases: TGCGCCAGCAGCCCCAACAGGGCAGATAACTATGGCTACACCTTC. It translates to CASSPNRADNYGYTF.

This chain uses TRBV7-6 with TRBJ2-2; 7 nucleotides agree with TRBD1. Germline lookup yields CDR1 SGHVS and CDR2 FNYEAQ. The CDR3 extends over 15 amino acids. J lost 0 bases, V lost 4 bases, and 2 bases had no gene match. In nucleotides, the CDR3 is TGTGCCAGCAGCTCGGACAGGACGAACACCGGGGAGCTGTTTTTT. Its protein is CASSSDRTNTGELFF.

This clonotype has more than one count but fewer than ten. The chain couples TRBV20-1 to TRBJ2-7; D might be TRBD1 (6 bases). Germline assignment: CDR1 DFQATT and CDR2 SNEGSKA (reference sequence). The CDR3 loop spans 13 amino acids. V was pared by 5 bases and J by 6 bases, with 17 bases between. DNA of the CDR3: TGCAGTGCTGATTTAACAGGGATCTCCGAGCAGTACTTC. It encodes CSADLTGISEQYF.

This clonotype has just a few counts. V gene TRBV19 combines with J gene TRBJ2-1, with 12 bases lining up with TRBD1. The CDR3 length is 15 residues. From germline, CDR1 is LNHDA and CDR2 SQIVND (reference sequence). With 5 bases clipped from V and 8 bases from J, the junction kept 7 bases outside the gene matches. The CDR3 loop is CASSPGQGARDEQFF. CDR3 bases: TGTGCCAGTAGTCCGGGACAGGGGGCTAGGGATGAGCAGTTCTTC.

V gene TRBV9 combines with J gene TRBJ2-3; 8 nucleotides line up with TRBD2. V lost 1 base and J lost 2; bases outside the gene matches: 6. The length of the CDR3 is 16 residues. Per the germline V gene, CDR1 is SGDLS and CDR2 is YYNGEE. CDR3 loop: CASSVNGRAFTDTQYF. The CDR3 DNA sequence: TGTGCCAGCAGCGTAAACGGGAGGGCCTTCACAGATACGCAGTATTTT.

The chain joins TRBV5-1 to TRBJ2-2; 8 nucleotides agree with TRBD2. Per the germline V gene, CDR1 is SGHRS and CDR2 is YFSETQ. The CDR3 spans 18 residues. Germline trimming cut 0 bases from V and 3 bases from J; bases unmatched to any gene: 10. The CDR3 sequence is CASSLESLAGGYTGELFF. In nucleotides, the CDR3 is TGCGCCAGCAGCTTGGAATCACTGGCGGGGGGCTACACCGGGGAGCTGTTTTTT.

This chain joins TRBV12-3 or TRBV12-4 and TRBJ2-3, with D possibly being TRBD2 (7 bases). The CDR3 has 11 amino acids. Deletions cut 3 bases from V and 10 bases from J, with 8 bases between. CDR3: CASSLGGPQYF. The CDR3 DNA sequence: TGTGCCAGCAGTTTGGGGGGGCCGCAGTATTTT.

The CDR3, as DNA: TGTGCCAGCAGCCAGATACAAACCATGAACACTGAAGCTTTCTTT. Its protein is CASSQIQTMNTEAFF. The chain links TRBV14 to TRBJ1-1, with D unclear. The length of the CDR3 is 15 residues. CDR1 and CDR2 from the germline V gene are SGHDN and FVKESK. Trimming removed 3 bases from V and 0 bases from J, with 11 bases in between.

This chain links TRBV5-1 with TRBJ1-5; 8 bases fit TRBD1. Germline V gives CDR1 SGHRS, CDR2 YFSETQ. The trim removed 3 bases at V and 4 bases at J, leaving 3 bases unmatched. CDR3 length: 14 amino acids. CDR3 region: CASSSGQANQPQHF. The DNA of the CDR3 is TGCGCCAGCAGCTCGGGACAGGCAAATCAGCCCCAGCATTTT. Together with reference TRBV5-1 and TRBJ1-5, the CDR3 gives the full variable domain: KAGVTQTPRYLIKTRGQQVTLSCSPISGHRSVSWYQQTPGQGLQFLFEYFSETQRNKGNFPGRFSGRQFSNSRSEMNVSTLELGDSALYLCASSSGQANQPQHFGDGTRLSIL.

This clonotype has only a few counts. The chain combines TRBV7-8 with TRBJ2-1; 12 nucleotides line up with TRBD2. With 5 bases clipped from V and 10 bases from J, the junction kept 9 bases outside the gene matches. The CDR3 totals 15 residues. Germline V gene data show CDR1 as SGHVS and CDR2 as FQNEAQ. CDR3 in DNA: TGTGCCAGCAGCCGCCGGACTAGCGGGAAGGTGGAGCAGTTCTTC. Translated: CASSRRTSGKVEQFF.

The V gene is TRBV4-1, the J gene TRBJ1-5, with D unclear. Trimming took 0 bases from V and 2 from J, leaving 8 bases between them. The CDR3 is made up of 15 amino acids. Germline lookup yields CDR1 MGHRA and CDR2 YSYEKL. This chain's CDR3 is CASSQDPMGNQPQHF. DNA of the CDR3: TGCGCCAGCAGCCAAGATCCGATGGGCAATCAGCCCCAGCATTTT.

This clonotype was found a few times. The chain combines TRBV5-6 with TRBJ1-1; 9 nucleotides line up with TRBD1. CDR3 length: 15 residues. The J segment lost 3 bases and the V segment lost 0 bases, leaving 3 bases of the junction unmatched. In germline, CDR1 is SGHDT, CDR2 YYEEEE. This chain's CDR3 is CASSLGDRVYTEAFF. The CDR3 DNA reads TGTGCCAGCAGCTTGGGGGACAGGGTTTACACTGAAGCTTTCTTT.

This clonotype was observed a few times. The chain uses TRBV15 and TRBJ1-2; D not resolved. CDR1 is LNHNV and CDR2 is YYDKDF in the germline V gene (reference sequence). Trimming shortened V by 0 bases and J by 5 bases, and 13 bases separated the two germline ends. The CDR3 is 15 residues long. The CDR3 DNA reads as TGTGCCACCAGCAGAGATGCGGAGGGTTGGTATGGCTACACCTTC. Translation gives CATSRDAEGWYGYTF.

The chain is built from TRBV20-1 and TRBJ2-7, with 7 bases aligning to TRBD2. Germline V lookup: CDR1 DFQATT, CDR2 SNEGSKA (reference sequence). Trimming cost V 4 bases and J 2 bases; bases outside gene matches: 11. CDR3 length: 15 residues. In nucleotides, the CDR3 is TGCAGTGCTAACCTCTGGCGGGAGACTCCCTACGAGCAGTACTTC. Translating gives CSANLWRETPYEQYF.

The sample holds a few counts of this clonotype. The genes are TRBV9 and TRBJ2-1, with 12 bases that match TRBD1. V gave up 0 bases and J gave up 9 bases; unmatched junction bases: 10. CDR1 is SGDLS, CDR2 YYNGEE, per germline. The CDR3 spans 17 residues. CDR3 sequence: CASSVATGQGASAEQFF. For the CDR3, the DNA is TGTGCCAGCAGCGTAGCTACGGGACAGGGGGCGTCGGCTGAGCAGTTCTTC. Complete variable domain (other parts from reference TRBV9 and TRBJ2-1): DSGVTQTPKHLITATGQRVTLRCSPRSGDLSVYWYQQSLDQGLQFLIQYYNGEERAKGNILERFSAQQFPDLHSELNLSSLELGDSALYFCASSVATGQGASAEQFFGPGTRLTVL.

The J gene is TRBJ2-1, the V gene TRBV3-1, with 9 positions matching TRBD1. J lost 6 bases, V lost 5 bases, and 11 bases had no gene match. In germline, CDR1 is LGHDT, CDR2 YNNKEL (reference sequence). This CDR3 spans 16 amino acids. CDR3 sequence: CASSLAGTGSRNEQFF. The CDR3 bases are TGTGCCAGCAGCTTAGCCGGGACAGGGTCCCGCAATGAGCAGTTCTTC.

The chain employs TRBV29-1 and TRBJ2-7; the D gene is possibly TRBD2 (6 bases). This CDR3 is built from 13 residues. V lost 6 bases to trimming and J lost 2 bases, with 14 bases between them. Germline CDR1 is SQVTM and CDR2 is ANQGSEA. CDR3 residues: CSVAGPRTYEQYF. The CDR3 bases are TGCAGCGTAGCGGGTCCCAGAACCTACGAGCAGTACTTC.

The table lists this clonotype with a count of one. The rearrangement uses TRBV29-1 and TRBJ2-1; TRBD2 matches at 8 bases. Germline CDR1 SQVTM, CDR2 ANQGSEA. V lost 5 bases, J lost 0 bases, and 6 bases stayed unmatched. There are 15 residues in the CDR3. The CDR3 bases are TGCAGCGTTACGGGGGGGTATAGCTCCTACAATGAGCAGTTCTTC. It codes for CSVTGGYSSYNEQFF.